This T cell receptor beta chain appears in the sequencing data of a study of long-term antiretroviral therapy in people with HIV. Study overall: The 2015 immediate-ART recommendation came about a decade after the earliest samples.

V was trimmed by 8 bases and J by 4 bases, leaving 11 bases between them. The CDR3 has 12 residues. The V gene's germline CDR1 is SNHLY and CDR2 FYNNEI. In the case of this clone: Its antigen is not known.

Researchers ran immunoSEQ v3.0 at survey level. TCRdb's table, derived via immunoSEQ multiplex PCR, lists solely in-frame clones and lacks some. The sample has about 28,000 clones; roughly 78% are singletons. Study-wide results and caveats: Clones expanded before ART dominated the repertoire at all time points. Samples were collected from the mid-2000s to the late 2010s under possibly less effective ART regimens.

Each donor had at least one pre-ART and at least two post-ART PBMC samples. V usage is TRBV2 and J usage is TRBJ1-2; D ambiguous. This receptor was taken from a man between 18 and 35 years old with HIV. Here the sequenced sample was unsorted PBMCs, taken 1.5 years before starting antiretroviral therapy. The CDR3, as DNA: TGTGCCAGCTCAGGTCGCGGCTATGGCTACACCTTC. Translating gives CASSGRGYGYTF.